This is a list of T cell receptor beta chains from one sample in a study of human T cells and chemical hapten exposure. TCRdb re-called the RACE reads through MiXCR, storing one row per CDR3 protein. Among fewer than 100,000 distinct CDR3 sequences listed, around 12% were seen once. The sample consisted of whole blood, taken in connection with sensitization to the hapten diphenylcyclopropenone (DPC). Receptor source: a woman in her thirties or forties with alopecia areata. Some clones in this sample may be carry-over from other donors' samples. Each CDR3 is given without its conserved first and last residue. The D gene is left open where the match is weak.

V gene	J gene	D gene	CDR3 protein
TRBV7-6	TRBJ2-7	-	ASSLARGSGYEQY
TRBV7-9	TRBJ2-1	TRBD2	ASFSSGSYEQF
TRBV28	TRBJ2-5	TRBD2	ASRFLAAQETQY
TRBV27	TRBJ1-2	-	ASSRTSTHIGGYT
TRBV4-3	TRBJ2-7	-	ASSQDAGGYYEQY
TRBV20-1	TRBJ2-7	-	SAGTAGPAYEQY
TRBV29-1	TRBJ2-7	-	SVAAQGRQYEQY
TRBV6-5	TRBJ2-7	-	ASSYSIRPGVSEQY
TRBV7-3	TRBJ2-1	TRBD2	ASSRWASGRNEQF
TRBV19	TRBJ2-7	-	ASSIWGDRTYEQY
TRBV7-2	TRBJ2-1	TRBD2	ASSLGLAEWVWDEQF
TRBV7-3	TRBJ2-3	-	ASSPVGADTQY
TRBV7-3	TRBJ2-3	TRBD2	ASSLGLAADTQY
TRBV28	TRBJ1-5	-	ASTFRTGQPQH
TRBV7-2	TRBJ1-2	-	ASSLVGGDGYT
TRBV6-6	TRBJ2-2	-	ASSGAGNTGELF
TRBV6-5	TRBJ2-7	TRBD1	ASAETFGTGMDEQY
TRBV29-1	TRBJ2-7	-	SDQDLYSYEQY
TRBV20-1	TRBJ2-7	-	SARPRGSVYEQY
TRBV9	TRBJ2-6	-	ASSVGASGANVLT
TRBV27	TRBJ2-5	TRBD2	ASSPIRLAGGQETQY
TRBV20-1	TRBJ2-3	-	SARPLTTSTDTQY
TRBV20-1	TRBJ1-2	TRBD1	GAGQGYGYT
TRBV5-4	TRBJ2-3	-	ASSETTDTQY
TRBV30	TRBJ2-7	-	AWSGGNPYEQY
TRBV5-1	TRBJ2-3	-	ASKVEMSTDTQY
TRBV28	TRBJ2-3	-	ASSLVGVRPDTQY
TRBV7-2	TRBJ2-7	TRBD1	ASSPNPPYRDRTYEQY
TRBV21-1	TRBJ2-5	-	ASSTDIQETQY
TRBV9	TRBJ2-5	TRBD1	ASSVGPTGGRGTQY
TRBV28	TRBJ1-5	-	ASSSPYDNQPQH
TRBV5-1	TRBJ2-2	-	ASSLAVVNTGELF
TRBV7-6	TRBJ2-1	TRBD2	ASSLRSSGSQNEQF
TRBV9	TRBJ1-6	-	ASSDTGPPLH
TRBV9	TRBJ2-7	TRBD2	ASSGREGLEQY
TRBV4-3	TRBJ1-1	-	ASSQDPRAPEAF
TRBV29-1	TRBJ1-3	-	SVSPGGSSGNTIY
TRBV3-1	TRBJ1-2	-	ASSQGPTVYGYT
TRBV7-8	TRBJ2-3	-	ASSFSTTTRQSTDTQY
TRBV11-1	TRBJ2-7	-	ASSLAGGQLSYEQY
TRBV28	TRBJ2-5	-	ASSPAGGRQETQY
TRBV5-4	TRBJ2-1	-	ASSWRGRANNEQF
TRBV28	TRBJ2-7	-	ASSLRGEQY
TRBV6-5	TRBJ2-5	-	ASSFRDRGFSGRRETQY
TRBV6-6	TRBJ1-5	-	ASSQQVPENQPQH
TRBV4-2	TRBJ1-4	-	ASSQDIGYRANEKLF
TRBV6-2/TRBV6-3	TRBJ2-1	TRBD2	ASSTGTSGRTNEQF
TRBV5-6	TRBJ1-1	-	ASSRGSGTEAF
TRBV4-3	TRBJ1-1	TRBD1	ASSQAQGTYTEAF
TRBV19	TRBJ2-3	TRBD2	ASSLAGPDTQY
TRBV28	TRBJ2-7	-	ASSTNDNYEQY
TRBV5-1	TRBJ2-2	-	ASSLEGHTGELF
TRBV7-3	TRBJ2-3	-	ASSAGRTQY
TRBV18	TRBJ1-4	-	ASRGIGDSRSNEKLF
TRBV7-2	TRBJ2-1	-	ASRPRDTYNEQF
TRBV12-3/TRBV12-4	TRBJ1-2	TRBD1	ASSRDSMYGYT
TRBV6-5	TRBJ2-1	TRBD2	ASSPPRGGGRDEQF
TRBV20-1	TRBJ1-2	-	SASWGGAGYT
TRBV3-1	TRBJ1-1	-	ASSQQVWGTEAF
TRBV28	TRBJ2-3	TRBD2	ASRGLAGRGGAQY